This T cell receptor (beta chain) appears in the sequencing data of a study of T cell responses to AZD1222 COVID-19 vaccine. V was clipped by 6 bases and J by 2 bases, with 5 bases between them. The CDR3 covers 12 residues. CDR1 is MDHEN, CDR2 SYDVKM, per germline. Points on this clone: The target antigen is unknown.

Assay: immunoSEQ multiplex PCR; the TCRdb copy retains only in-frame clones and omits some. There are about 110,000 clones in the sample; roughly nine tenths occur only once, and approximately 3% lies in the top ten. Study-level points and caveats: Spike-specific TCR breadth and depth rose after two AZD1222 doses. CD4 TCRs covered the whole spike, strongest at regions 160-218 and 743-854. Clonal diversity was possibly underestimated, and white British individuals and females predominated among donors. Repertoire sampling was restricted to post-peak T cell response timepoints.

The gene calls are TRBV28 and TRBJ1-5; D is ambiguous. The TCR originated in an adult in good health. Sequenced here: peripheral blood, sampled on day 0 of MenACWY control vaccination. The CDR3 reads CASSVRNQPQHF. DNA for the CDR3: TGTGCCAGCAGCGTCCGCAATCAGCCCCAGCATTTT.